The text below deals with one TCR beta chain. Its antigen is still unknown. No much larger clone is present one base from it, and per-base qualities are unavailable. One collaborating source in Seattle enrolled patients during active infection and followed them longitudinally through the course of disease. Whole blood was collected in K2EDTA tubes by collaborating institutions according to the institutions' own protocols. Collaborator samples were shipped for TCRbeta analysis as frozen whole blood, isolated PBMCs, or DNA extracted from either sample type. This sample is drawn from a study of blood T cell repertoires in COVID-19 (dated by TCRdb to about 2020). About the study as a whole: Samples from collaborators originated in the United States, Italy and Spain and spanned both the acute and convalescent phases of COVID-19. The prospective study material was composed of cDNA or gDNA derived from T cells, B-cell-depleted T cells, or PBMCs. Deeply sampled blood TCRbeta repertoires from subjects exposed to, actively infected with, or recovered from COVID-19 were included in the dataset. A freely available public database, intended as a resource for researchers studying the immune response to SARS-CoV-2, is where the repertoires were released. The samples were drawn from two sources: the first 160 participants of the ongoing ImmuneRACE study, and 1,254 subjects contributed by 6 global collaborators. Sample metadata almost always included a de-identified subject ID, COVID-19 status, age in years and sex. HLA class I and class II types, where available, came from metadata supplied by the sample provider rather than from assay-based typing. Overall study outcomes, separate from this receptor: The amount of clinical and demographic metadata varied by source and participant and was provided uncurated.

TCRbeta CDR3 regions were amplified from genomic DNA by means of the immunoSEQ Assay, a bias-controlled multiplex PCR. Concerning the study's data processing: Nucleated cell counts per sample were estimated from amplification of reference gene primers within the assay. To quantify the absolute abundance of each unique TCRbeta CDR3 rearrangement, sequence reads were collapsed and filtered. For each sample, productive Simpson clonality was calculated as the square root of Simpson's diversity index over productive rearrangements. In its TCRdb copy, this immuneACCESS table keeps in-frame sequences only and misses some clones. Where compared with another copy, unresolved V genes explain less than half of these, and the others have no known cause. V and J calls and clone size follow that table, whereas D and trimming were derived from the DNA. A total of 200,000 or so clones appear in this sample, about 90% of them only once. Of the sample, roughly 3% is held by the ten largest clones.

Reading the germline V gene gives CDR1 KGHSH and CDR2 LQKENI. Reading from cysteine to phenylalanine, the CDR3 counts 14 amino acids. The CDR3 DNA has 42 bases and is translated from base 1. Germline trimming: 5 bases from V, 1 base from J; junction bases outside gene matches: 4. The source of this sequence is a man younger than 40 with COVID-19, enrolled during active disease. Recombination joined TRBV18 with TRBJ1-1, with 7 bases aligning to TRBD1. Sequenced input: peripheral blood. CDR3 sequence: CASSTQGKNTEAFF. The DNA sequence follows: TGTGCCAGCTCAACACAGGGGAAGAACACTGAAGCTTTCTTT. The full variable domain, completed from the reference TRBV18 and TRBJ1-1 proteins outside the CDR3, reads NAGVMQNPRHLVRRRGQEARLRCSPMKGHSHVYWYRQLPEEGLKFMVYLQKENIIDESGMPKERFSAEFPKEGPSILRIQQVVRGDSAAYFCASSTQGKNTEAFFGQGTRLTVV.